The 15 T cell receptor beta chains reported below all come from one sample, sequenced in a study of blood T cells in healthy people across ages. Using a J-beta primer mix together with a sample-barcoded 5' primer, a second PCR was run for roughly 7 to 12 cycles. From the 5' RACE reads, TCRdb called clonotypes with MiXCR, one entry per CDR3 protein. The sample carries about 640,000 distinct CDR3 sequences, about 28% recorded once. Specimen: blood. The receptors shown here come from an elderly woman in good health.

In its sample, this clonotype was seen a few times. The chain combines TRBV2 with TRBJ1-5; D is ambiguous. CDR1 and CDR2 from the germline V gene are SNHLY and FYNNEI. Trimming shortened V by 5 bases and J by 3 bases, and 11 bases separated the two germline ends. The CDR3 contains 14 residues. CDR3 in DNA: TGTGCCAGCAGTCGACGGAAGATCAATCAGCCCCAGCATTTT. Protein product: CASSRRKINQPQHF. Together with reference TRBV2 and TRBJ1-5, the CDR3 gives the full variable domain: EPEVTQTPSHQVTQMGQEVILRCVPISNHLYFYWYRQILGQKVEFLVSFYNNEISEKSEIFDDQFSVERPDGSNFTLKIRSTKLEDSAMYFCASSRRKINQPQHFGDGTRLSIL.

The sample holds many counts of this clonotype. The CDR3 sequence is CASSWRGLADYNEQFF. In nucleotides, the CDR3 is TGTGCCAGCAGCTGGCGCGGACTAGCGGACTACAATGAGCAGTTCTTC. This rearrangement joins TRBV3-1 to TRBJ2-1, with TRBD2 matching over 10 bases. The J segment lost 3 bases and the V segment lost 5 bases, leaving 7 bases of the junction unmatched. CDR1 and CDR2 (germline): LGHDT, YNNKEL (reference sequence). The CDR3 length is 16 residues.

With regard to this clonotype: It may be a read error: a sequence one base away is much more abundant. The CDR3 protein is CSSRDFASGQETQYF. The CDR3 DNA reads TGCAGTTCTAGAGATTTCGCTAGCGGGCAAGAGACCCAGTACTTC. The chain recombines TRBV20-1 with TRBJ2-5; TRBD2 agrees at 8 bases. This CDR3 is 15 amino acids long. Per germline, CDR1 DFQATT and CDR2 SNEGSKA (reference sequence).

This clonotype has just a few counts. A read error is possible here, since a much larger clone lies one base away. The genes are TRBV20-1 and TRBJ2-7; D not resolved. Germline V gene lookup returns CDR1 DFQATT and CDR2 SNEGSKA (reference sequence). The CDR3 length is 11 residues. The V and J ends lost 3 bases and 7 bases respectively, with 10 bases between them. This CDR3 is CSASRRNEQYF. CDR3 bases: TGCAGTGCTAGCCGGCGTAATGAGCAGTACTTC.

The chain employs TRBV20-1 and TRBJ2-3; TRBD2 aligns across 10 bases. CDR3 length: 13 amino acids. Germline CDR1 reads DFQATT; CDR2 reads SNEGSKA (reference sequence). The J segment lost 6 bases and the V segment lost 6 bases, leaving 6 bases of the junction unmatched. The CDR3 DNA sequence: TGCAGTGCCAGGGCACTAGCGGGGGATACGCAGTATTTT. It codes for CSARALAGDTQYF.

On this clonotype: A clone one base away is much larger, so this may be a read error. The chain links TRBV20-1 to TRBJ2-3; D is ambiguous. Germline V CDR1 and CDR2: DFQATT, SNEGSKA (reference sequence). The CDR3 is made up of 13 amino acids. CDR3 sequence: CRGSQRNTDTQYF. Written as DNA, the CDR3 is TGCAGGGGTTCACAGAGGAACACAGATACGCAGTATTTT.

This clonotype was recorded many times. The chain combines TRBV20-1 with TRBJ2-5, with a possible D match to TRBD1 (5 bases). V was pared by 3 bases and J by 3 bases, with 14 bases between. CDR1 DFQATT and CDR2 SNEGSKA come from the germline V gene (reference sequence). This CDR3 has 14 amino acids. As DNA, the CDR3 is TGCAGTGCTAGCTTCGGACACTACGAAGAGACCCAGTACTTC. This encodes CSASFGHYEETQYF.

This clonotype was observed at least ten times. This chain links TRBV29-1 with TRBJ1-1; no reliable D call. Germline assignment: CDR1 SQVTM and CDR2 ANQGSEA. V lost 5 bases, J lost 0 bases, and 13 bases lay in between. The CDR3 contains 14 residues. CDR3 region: CSVRGRGMNTEAFF. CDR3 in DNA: TGCAGCGTTAGAGGTCGGGGAATGAACACTGAAGCTTTCTTT.

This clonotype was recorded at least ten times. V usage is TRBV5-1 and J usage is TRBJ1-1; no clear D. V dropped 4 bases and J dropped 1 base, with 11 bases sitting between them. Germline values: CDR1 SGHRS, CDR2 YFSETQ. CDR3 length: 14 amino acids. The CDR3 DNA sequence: TGCGCCAGCAGCCTGACGCGGGGGAACACTGAAGCTTTCTTT. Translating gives CASSLTRGNTEAFF.

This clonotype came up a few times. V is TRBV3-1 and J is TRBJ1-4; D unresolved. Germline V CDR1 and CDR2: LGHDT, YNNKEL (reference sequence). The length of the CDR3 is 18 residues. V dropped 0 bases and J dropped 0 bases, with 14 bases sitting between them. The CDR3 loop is CASSQEGRRVATNEKLFF. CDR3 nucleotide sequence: TGTGCCAGCAGCCAAGAGGGTAGGAGGGTCGCAACTAATGAAAAACTGTTTTTT. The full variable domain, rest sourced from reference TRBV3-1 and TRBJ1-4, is DTAVSQTPKYLVTQMGNDKSIKCEQNLGHDTMYWYKQDSKKFLKIMFSYNNKELIINETVPNRFSPKSPDKAHLNLHINSLELGDSAVYFCASSQEGRRVATNEKLFFGSGTQLSVL.

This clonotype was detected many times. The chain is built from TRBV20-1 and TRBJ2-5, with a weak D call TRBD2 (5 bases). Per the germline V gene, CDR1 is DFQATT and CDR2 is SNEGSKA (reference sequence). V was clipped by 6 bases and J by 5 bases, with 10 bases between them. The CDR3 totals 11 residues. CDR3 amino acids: CSAPPGETQYF. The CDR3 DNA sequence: TGCAGTGCCCCCCCGGGGGAGACCCAGTACTTC.

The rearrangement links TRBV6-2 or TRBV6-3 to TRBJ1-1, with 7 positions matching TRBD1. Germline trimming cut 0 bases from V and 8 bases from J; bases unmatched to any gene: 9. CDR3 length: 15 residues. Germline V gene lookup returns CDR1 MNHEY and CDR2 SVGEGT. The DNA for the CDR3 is TGTGCCAGCAGTTACTCGAATTTCGTGGGACAGGAAGCTTTCTTT. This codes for CASSYSNFVGQEAFF.

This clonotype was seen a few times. Written as DNA, the CDR3 is TGTGCCAGCTCCCCCTTCGGGAGCTCTGGAAACACCATATATTTT. This codes for CASSPFGSSGNTIYF. The V and J genes are TRBV12-3 or TRBV12-4 and TRBJ1-3; D ambiguous. V dropped 8 bases and J dropped 0 bases, with 14 bases sitting between them. The CDR3 loop spans 15 amino acids.

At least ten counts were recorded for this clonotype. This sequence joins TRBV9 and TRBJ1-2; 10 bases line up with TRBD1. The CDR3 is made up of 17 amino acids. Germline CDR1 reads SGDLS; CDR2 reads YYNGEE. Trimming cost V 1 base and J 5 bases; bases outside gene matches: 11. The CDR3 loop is CASSVPRMWTGGYGYTF. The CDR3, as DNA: TGTGCCAGCAGCGTACCAAGGATGTGGACAGGGGGATATGGCTACACCTTC.

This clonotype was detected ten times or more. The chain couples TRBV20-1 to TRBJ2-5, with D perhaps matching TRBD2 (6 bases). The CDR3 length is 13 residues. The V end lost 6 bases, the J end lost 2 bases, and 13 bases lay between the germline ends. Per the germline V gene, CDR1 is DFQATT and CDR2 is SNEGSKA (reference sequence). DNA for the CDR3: TGCAGTGCCAGACGCGGGATTCAAGAGACCCAGTACTTC. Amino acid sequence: CSARRGIQETQYF.